A selection of T cell receptor beta chains follows, all from one sample in a study of OX40 agonist ivuxolimab in advanced cancers. Assay: immunoSEQ multiplex PCR; the TCRdb copy retains only in-frame clones and omits some. The sample includes around 35,000 clones, approximately 80% seen only once; the top ten take 11%. The sample here was CD4+ or CD8+ T cells sorted from blood, taken in a trial of the OX40 agonist ivuxolimab. These receptors originate from an adult with an advanced solid tumor such as melanoma, head and neck, liver or kidney cancer. CDR3s include the opening cysteine and the closing phenylalanine or tryptophan. Fields, in order: clone size, D gene, J gene, V gene, CDR3 DNA, CDR3 protein. The D gene is left open where the match is weak. Some rows have no size entry. The others give once, few or many, or a class for an expanded clone.

>few|-|TRBJ2-7|TRBV4-1
TGCGCCAGCAGCCAAGACCCTCTAGCCCCGACCTACGAGCAGTACTTC
CASSQDPLAPTYEQYF
>once|-|TRBJ1-2|TRBV6-5
TGTGCCAGCAGTTCCCCTCAAGCTAACTATGGCTACACCTTC
CASSSPQANYGYTF
>-|-|TRBJ2-4|TRBV6-5
TGTGCCAGCAGCCCGCAGGGGATCAAAAACATTCAGTACTTC
CASSPQGIKNIQYF
>-|-|TRBJ1-1|TRBV4-1
TGCGCCAGCAGCCTGGGGGGGAACACTGAAGCTTTCTTT
CASSLGGNTEAFF
>-|TRBD1|TRBJ2-5|TRBV4-1
TGCGCCAGCAGCTTCGGACAGGGTCGGGTAGAGACCCAGTACTTC
CASSFGQGRVETQYF
>-|-|TRBJ1-1|TRBV4-1
TGCGCCAGCAGCCATGATGACCGGGGCACTGAAGCTTTCTTT
CASSHDDRGTEAFF
>-|-|TRBJ1-5|TRBV19
TGTGCCAGTGGGGTCAATCAGCCCCAGCATTTT
CASGVNQPQHF
>once|-|TRBJ2-7|TRBV11-2
TGTGCCAGCAGCTCAGTACGGGACAATCCCTACGAGCAGTACTTC
CASSSVRDNPYEQYF
>-|TRBD1|TRBJ1-5|TRBV7-6
TGTGCCAGCAGCTTAGGCCGACAGGGTAGCAATCAGCCCCAGCATTTT
CASSLGRQGSNQPQHF
>-|TRBD1|TRBJ1-5|TRBV28
TGTGCCAGCACCACGACCGGGACAGGGAAACAGCCCCAGCATTTT
CASTTTGTGKQPQHF
>once|-|TRBJ2-7|TRBV27
TGTGCCAGCAGTCACGGGGGAACCCAATACGAGCAGTACTTC
CASSHGGTQYEQYF
>-|TRBD1|TRBJ1-3|TRBV4-1
TGCGCCAGCAGTCAAGGCGATCACAGGGGGCGGAAAAGGGGATGGGAAAACACCATATATTTT
CASSQGDHRGRKRGWENTIYF
>-|-|TRBJ1-2|TRBV9
TGTGCCAGCAGCGTAGACCAGGGTCGGAGTGGCTACACCTTC
CASSVDQGRSGYTF
>-|-|TRBJ1-4|TRBV15
TGTGCCACTAGTTTGGGGGCGCGTGAAAAACTGTTTTTT
CATSLGAREKLFF
>-|TRBD2|TRBJ2-7|TRBV7-9
TGTGCCAGCAGTTCAACCGGGACTAGGGGTAACTACGAGCAGTACTTC
CASSSTGTRGNYEQYF
>-|-|TRBJ1-1|TRBV7-9
TGTGCCAGCAGCCCACAGGGCATTTTAACTGAAGCTTTCTTT
CASSPQGILTEAFF
>-|-|TRBJ1-3|TRBV11-3
TGTGCCAGCAGTCGCCGGGACATCGCTGGAAACACCATATATTTT
CASSRRDIAGNTIYF
>-|-|TRBJ2-3|TRBV2
TGTGCCAGCAGTGAAGCCGGAGATACGCAGTATTTT
CASSEAGDTQYF
>-|TRBD2|TRBJ2-1|TRBV19
TGTGCCAGTAGTAGAGAGCGGGGATCCTCCTACAATGAGCAGTTCTTC
CASSRERGSSYNEQFF
>few|-|TRBJ2-6|TRBV5-1
TGCGCCAGCAGCCCGCAGAACTCTGGGGCCAACGTCCTGACTTTC
CASSPQNSGANVLTF
>-|TRBD2|TRBJ2-5|TRBV5-6
TGTGCCAGCAGTTACAGCGGGGGGCAGTACCAAGAGACCCAGTACTTC
CASSYSGGQYQETQYF
>-|TRBD1|TRBJ1-2|TRBV30
TGTGCCTGGAGTGACACAGGGGGCGGGTATGGCTACACCTTC
CAWSDTGGGYGYTF
>-|TRBD1|TRBJ1-1|TRBV2
TGTGCCAGCAGTGAAGACAGGGGCCGGGGGACTGAAGCTTTCTTT
CASSEDRGRGTEAFF